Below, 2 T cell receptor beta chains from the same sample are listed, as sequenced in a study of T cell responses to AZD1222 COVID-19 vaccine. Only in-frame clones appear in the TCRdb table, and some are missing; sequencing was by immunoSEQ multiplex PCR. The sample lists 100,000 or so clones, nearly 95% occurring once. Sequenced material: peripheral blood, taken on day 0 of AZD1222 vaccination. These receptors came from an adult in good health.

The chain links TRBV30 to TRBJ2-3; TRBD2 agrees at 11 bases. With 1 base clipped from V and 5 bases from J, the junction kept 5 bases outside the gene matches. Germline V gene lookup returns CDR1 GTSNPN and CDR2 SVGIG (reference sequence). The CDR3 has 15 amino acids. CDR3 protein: CAWSGLAGGKDTQYF. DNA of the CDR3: TGTGCCTGGAGTGGGCTAGCGGGAGGTAAAGATACGCAGTATTTT. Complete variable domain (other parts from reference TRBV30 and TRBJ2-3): SQTIHQWPATLVQPVGSPLSLECTVEGTSNPNLYWYRQAAGRGLQLLFYSVGIGQISSEVPQNLSASRPQDRQFILSSKKLLLSDSGFYLCAWSGLAGGKDTQYFGPGTRLTVL.

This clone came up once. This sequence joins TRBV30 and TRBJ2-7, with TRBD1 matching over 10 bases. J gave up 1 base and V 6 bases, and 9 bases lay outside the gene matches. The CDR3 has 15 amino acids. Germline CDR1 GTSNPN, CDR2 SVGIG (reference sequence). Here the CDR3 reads CACQPGTGVSYEQYF. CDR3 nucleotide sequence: TGTGCCTGTCAACCCGGGACAGGGGTATCCTACGAGCAGTACTTC. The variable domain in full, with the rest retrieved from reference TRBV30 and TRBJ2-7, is SQTIHQWPATLVQPVGSPLSLECTVEGTSNPNLYWYRQAAGRGLQLLFYSVGIGQISSEVPQNLSASRPQDRQFILSSKKLLLSDSGFYLCACQPGTGVSYEQYFGPGTRLTVT.